This TCR beta chain was captured in a study of shared clonotypes between healthy human individuals. Study-level findings and limits: Non-shared clonotypes displayed generation probabilities falling below those of clonotypes present in all four donors. Blood alone was sampled, and tissue repertoires likely differ. Rarefaction curves obtained for sorted subsets showed sequencing incomplete despite large depth.

Method: immunoSEQ multiplex PCR; TCRdb's copy keeps in-frame clones and lacks some. The sample lists some 1.5 million clones; nearly 99% were seen once. As to this clone: No antigen is known for it.

The ends were cut back, 5 bases at V and 2 bases at J, with 7 bases in the middle. From germline, CDR1 is GTSNPN and CDR2 SVGIG (reference sequence). This CDR3 has 11 residues. The chain employs TRBV30 and TRBJ2-7; D gene ambiguous. This clonotype was obtained from a man aged 25-45 years in good health. Sequencing input: naive CD4+ T cells sorted from blood. As for subset: CD45RA+ positively selected. CDR3 sequence: CAWGPTYEQYF. The DNA for the CDR3 is TGTGCCTGGGGACCCACCTACGAGCAGTACTTC.